The sample holds a few counts of the clone carrying this TCR beta chain. Its target is unknown. TCRbeta library preparation incorporated unique molecular identifiers. TCRdb reanalysed the PCR reads using MiXCR and keeps one entry per CDR3 protein. This sample has about 200,000 distinct CDR3 sequences, with around 9.2% found just once. This entry belongs to a study of T-cell reconstitution after alpha-beta-depleted transplantation in children. Study results and limitations: At the one-year point after transplant, T-cell counts and TCRbeta diversity were found to come mostly from T cells that had been newly produced. From surviving recipient T cells and thymic progenitors came the high day-60 TCRbeta diversity observed in some patients. Roughly two months post-transplant, alpha-beta T cells reportedly originated from several hundred graft clones that had expanded.

The V and J ends lost 5 bases and 1 base, in that order; junction bases with no gene match: 4. The length of the CDR3 is 15 residues. The chain carries TRBV12-3 or TRBV12-4 and TRBJ2-5, with 10 bases matching TRBD2. This sequence originates from a male patient between 2 and 9 years old who had a stem cell transplant for acute myeloid leukemia, so the T cells may come from the graft donor. The material was PBMCs, mostly from graft donor cells, obtained 360 days after TCRalphabeta/CD19-depleted stem cell transplant. The CDR3, as DNA: TGTGCCAGCAGTGGTAGCGGGGGGATCCAAGAGACCCAGTACTTC. Translating it yields CASSGSGGIQETQYF.